Each of the 25 T cell receptor beta chains below was sequenced from the same sample in a study of control samples from healthy donors and cancer patients. Sequencing used immunoSEQ multiplex PCR; TCRdb keeps in-frame clones, though not all of them. The sample has about 110,000 clones; almost 85% are singletons. The sequenced sample consisted of blood. These receptors all stem from a man between 18 and 29 years old in good health.

V usage is TRBV5-4 and J usage is TRBJ2-1; 7 bases fit TRBD2. Germline CDR1 SGHNT, CDR2 YYREEE (reference sequence). The CDR3 length is 14 residues. J was trimmed by 15 bases and V by 3 bases; bases with no gene match: 15. The CDR3 coding sequence is TGTGCCAGCAGCTCCTATTCTGGGGCGGGGGTCTGGTTCTTC. Amino acid sequence: CASSSYSGAGVWFF.

The chain links TRBV5-1 to TRBJ1-1; weak D call: TRBD1 (5 bases). The CDR3 is 13 amino acids. Trimming pared 5 bases from V and 1 base from J, leaving 9 bases between. Germline CDR1 and CDR2: SGHRS and YFSETQ. CDR3 sequence reads: CASRDTPNTEAFF. The CDR3 region has the DNA TGCGCCAGCAGGGACACCCCGAACACTGAAGCTTTCTTT.

The rearrangement links TRBV29-1 to TRBJ2-7, with D uncertain. This CDR3 has 10 amino acids. The germline V and J ends were trimmed by 0 bases and 5 bases, with 2 bases remaining between them. Germline-derived CDR1 and CDR2 are SQVTM and ANQGSEA. The CDR3 loop reads CSVEENEQYF. The CDR3 DNA reads as TGCAGCGTTGAAGAAAACGAGCAGTACTTC.

The chain uses TRBV20-1 and TRBJ1-2; D possibly corresponds to TRBD1 (5 bases). V was clipped by 3 bases and J by 3 bases, with 8 bases between them. CDR3 length: 12 amino acids. Germline CDR1 and CDR2: DFQATT and SNEGSKA (reference sequence). The CDR3 coding sequence is TGCAGTGCTAGTTGGGGGGACTATGGCTACACCTTC. This codes for CSASWGDYGYTF.

This sequence joins TRBV11-2 and TRBJ1-4, with 8 bases that match TRBD1. This CDR3 has 15 residues. Germline CDR1 reads SGHAT; CDR2 reads FQNNGV. Trimming took 5 bases from V and 6 from J; bases not matched to a gene: 8. As DNA, the CDR3 is TGTGCCAGCAGCAAGATCACAGGGGGAGATGAAAAACTGTTTTTT. This gives the protein CASSKITGGDEKLFF. Complete variable domain (other parts from reference TRBV11-2 and TRBJ1-4): EAGVAQSPRYKIIEKRQSVAFWCNPISGHATLYWYQQILGQGPKLLIQFQNNGVVDDSQLPKDRFSAERLKGVDSTLKIQPAKLEDSAVYLCASSKITGGDEKLFFGSGTQLSVL.

This sequence joins TRBV5-5 and TRBJ2-7, with 11 bases identical to TRBD1. The CDR3 has 12 amino acids. In germline, CDR1 is SGHKS, CDR2 YYEKEE (reference sequence). J lost 6 bases, V lost 5 bases, and 1 base had no gene match. CDR3 loop: CASRGTGGEQYF. As DNA, the CDR3 is TGTGCCAGCAGAGGGACAGGGGGCGAGCAGTACTTC.

The chain is built from TRBV7-2 and TRBJ2-1; 8 bases align to TRBD2. Germline V gene sequence: CDR1 SGHTA, CDR2 FQGNSA. CDR3 length: 17 residues. With 5 bases clipped from V and 6 bases from J, the junction kept 15 bases outside the gene matches. In DNA form, the CDR3 reads TGTGCCAGCAGCCCTTTATTCCTAGCCGGGGGGGCCAATGAGCAGTTCTTC. It specifies CASSPLFLAGGANEQFF.

In this sample, this clone turned up once. The chain links TRBV6-6 to TRBJ2-6; D is uncertain. The length of the CDR3 is 15 residues. The V gene's germline CDR1 is MNHNY and CDR2 SVGAGI (reference sequence). Trimming stripped 0 bases from V and 4 bases from J, with 7 bases between. Here the CDR3 reads CASSYSTTGANVLTF. The CDR3 DNA reads as TGTGCCAGCAGTTACTCAACTACAGGGGCCAACGTCCTGACTTTC.

The rearrangement links TRBV9 to TRBJ1-6, with 10 bases fitting TRBD1. The V and J ends lost 3 bases and 7 bases, in that order; junction bases with no gene match: 4. Germline loops: CDR1 SGDLS, CDR2 YYNGEE. This CDR3 has 15 residues. DNA of the CDR3: TGTGCCAGCAGCGGGGGGGGACAGGGGAATTCACCCCTCCACTTT. Its translation: CASSGGGQGNSPLHF.

This clone was counted a few times. The V gene is TRBV24-1, the J gene TRBJ1-2, with 8 bases matching TRBD1. The V gene end was trimmed by 6 bases and the J gene end by 8 bases; junction bases not matched to a gene: 4. The CDR3 sequence is 12 residues long. Per the germline V gene, CDR1 is KGHDR and CDR2 is SFDVKD. This CDR3 is CATSTRGQGYTF. The CDR3 DNA is TGTGCCACCAGTACCAGGGGGCAAGGCTACACCTTC.

This chain links TRBV21-1 with TRBJ2-7; the DNA was not used to check the table's D call, TRBD2. TRBV21-1 is a known pseudogene. CDR3 size: 17 residues. Here the CDR3 DNA reads TGTGCCAGCAGCGCACCGACCGGGACTGCTAGCTCCTACGAGCAGTACGTC. Protein sequence: CASSAPTGTASSYEQYV.

The chain employs TRBV7-9 and TRBJ1-1, with a possible D match to TRBD1 (6 bases). The CDR3 is 13 amino acids. The germline V gene encodes CDR1 SEHNR and CDR2 FQNEAQ (reference sequence). V was pared by 8 bases and J by 4 bases, with 14 bases between. The CDR3 sequence is CASWGGRGTEAFF. CDR3 in DNA: TGTGCCAGCTGGGGGGGCCGGGGCACTGAAGCTTTCTTT.

The rearrangement links TRBV5-1 to TRBJ1-4; 7 nucleotides match TRBD1. The CDR3 contains 15 residues. Per the germline V gene, CDR1 is SGHRS and CDR2 is YFSETQ. V lost 5 bases and J lost 5; bases outside the gene matches: 9. Here the CDR3 DNA reads TGCGCCAGCAGAAGTACCGGGACAGAGAATGAAAAACTGTTTTTT. Protein: CASRSTGTENEKLFF.

This clone was detected only a few times. The V and J genes are TRBV18 and TRBJ1-1; D remains unclear. Germline CDR1 and CDR2: KGHSH and LQKENI. CDR3 length: 12 residues. Between the trimmed V and J ends, which lost 6 bases and 7 bases, there was a span of 12 bases. The CDR3 DNA reads TGTGCCAGCTCCCCCGATCGGCTTGAAGCTTTCTTT. Its translation is CASSPDRLEAFF. The full variable domain, rest sourced from reference TRBV18 and TRBJ1-1, is NAGVMQNPRHLVRRRGQEARLRCSPMKGHSHVYWYRQLPEEGLKFMVYLQKENIIDESGMPKERFSAEFPKEGPSILRIQQVVRGDSAAYFCASSPDRLEAFFGQGTRLTVV.

The J gene is TRBJ2-5, the V gene TRBV25-1; TRBD1 aligns across 8 bases. Per the germline V gene, CDR1 is MGHDK and CDR2 is SYGVNS. This CDR3 has 14 residues. The trim removed 3 bases at V and 5 bases at J, leaving 5 bases unmatched. Written as DNA, the CDR3 is TGTGCCAGCAGTGACAGGGGGCCGCGGGAGACCCAGTACTTC. It is translated as CASSDRGPRETQYF.

The chain carries TRBV28 and TRBJ1-2, with D hard to call. The CDR3 is 15 amino acids. From germline, CDR1 is MDHEN and CDR2 SYDVKM. Trimming took 1 base from V and 6 from J, leaving 15 bases between them. The CDR3 sequence: CASSLFGMSLDGYTF. CDR3 DNA sequence: TGTGCCAGCAGTTTATTCGGAATGTCTCTCGATGGCTACACCTTC.

This chain uses TRBV28 with TRBJ1-2, with D perhaps matching TRBD1 (5 bases). Trimming removed 8 bases at V and 0 bases at J, with 13 bases between. Germline values: CDR1 MDHEN, CDR2 SYDVKM. The CDR3 consists of 14 residues. The CDR3 region has the DNA TGTGCCAGCCGCCGGATGGGGCCTAACTATGGCTACACCTTC. It encodes CASRRMGPNYGYTF.

The rearrangement joins TRBV15 to TRBJ1-3; D is uncertain. The CDR3 has 12 residues. With 10 bases removed from V and 7 bases from J, the gap between germline ends came to 14 bases. Germline V gene sequence: CDR1 LNHNV, CDR2 YYDKDF (reference sequence). Here the CDR3 reads CAIGDFRNTIYF. CDR3 nucleotide sequence: TGTGCCATCGGGGATTTTCGCAACACCATATATTTT.

The chain combines TRBV2 with TRBJ1-2, with D tentatively TRBD1 (5 bases). Germline V gene lookup returns CDR1 SNHLY and CDR2 FYNNEI. V dropped 4 bases and J dropped 4 bases, with 10 bases sitting between them. The CDR3 extends over 13 amino acids. CDR3 bases: TGTGCCAGCAGTGTCCGGCAGGGCTATGGCTACACCTTC. It yields the protein CASSVRQGYGYTF.

This clone came up a few times. This chain connects TRBV10-3 to TRBJ1-1, with TRBD1 identical over 7 bases. The CDR3 length is 12 residues. Germline V CDR1 and CDR2: ENHRY, SYGVKD. With V trimmed by 2 bases and J by 10 bases, 4 bases remained unmatched. The CDR3 reads CAISEAGGAAFF. The CDR3 region has the DNA TGTGCCATCAGTGAGGCAGGGGGAGCAGCTTTCTTT.

This chain connects TRBV30 to TRBJ2-5; TRBD1 matches at 12 bases. Per the germline V gene, CDR1 is GTSNPN and CDR2 is SVGIG (reference sequence). The CDR3 is 14 amino acids. V was pared by 3 bases and J by 8 bases, with 7 bases of the junction left unmatched. The chain's CDR3 is CAWSGGQGAITQYF. The CDR3 coding sequence is TGTGCCTGGAGCGGGGGACAGGGGGCGATTACCCAGTACTTC.

The chain combines TRBV4-3 with TRBJ1-3; perhaps TRBD1 as D (5 bases). The CDR3 runs 20 residues. From germline, CDR1 is LGHNA and CDR2 YSLEER. The V gene lost 0 bases and the J gene lost 0 bases, with 21 bases spanning the gap. CDR3 nucleotides: TGCGCCAGCAGCCAAGATTCTGTCCACGCTCGGGGGAGCTCTGGAAACACCATATATTTT. The encoded protein is CASSQDSVHARGSSGNTIYF.

The rearrangement joins TRBV5-6 to TRBJ2-1, with 8 bases fitting TRBD1. The CDR3 spans 16 residues. J lost 7 bases, V lost 4 bases, and 13 bases had no gene match. CDR1 and CDR2 from the germline V gene are SGHDT and YYEEEE. The CDR3 sequence is CASSPLPGQVSNEQFF. CDR3 sequence (DNA): TGTGCCAGCAGCCCCCTTCCGGGACAGGTGTCTAATGAGCAGTTCTTC.

This chain joins TRBV6-5 and TRBJ2-1; TRBD1 agrees at 9 bases. Germline loops: CDR1 MNHEY, CDR2 SVGAGI. V was clipped by 8 bases and J by 6 bases; unmatched bases: 8. The CDR3 is made up of 14 amino acids. CDR3 sequence: CASRGTGRSNEQFF. The CDR3 DNA reads as TGTGCCAGCCGCGGGACAGGGCGGAGCAATGAGCAGTTCTTC.

Only one count was recorded for this clone. The V and J genes are TRBV5-6 and TRBJ1-2; D call uncertain. In germline, CDR1 is SGHDT, CDR2 YYEEEE. V was clipped by 1 base and J by 7 bases, with 8 bases between them. This CDR3 has 12 residues. CDR3 residues: CASSLLGFGYTF. The CDR3 DNA follows: TGTGCCAGCAGCTTGTTGGGGTTTGGCTACACCTTC.